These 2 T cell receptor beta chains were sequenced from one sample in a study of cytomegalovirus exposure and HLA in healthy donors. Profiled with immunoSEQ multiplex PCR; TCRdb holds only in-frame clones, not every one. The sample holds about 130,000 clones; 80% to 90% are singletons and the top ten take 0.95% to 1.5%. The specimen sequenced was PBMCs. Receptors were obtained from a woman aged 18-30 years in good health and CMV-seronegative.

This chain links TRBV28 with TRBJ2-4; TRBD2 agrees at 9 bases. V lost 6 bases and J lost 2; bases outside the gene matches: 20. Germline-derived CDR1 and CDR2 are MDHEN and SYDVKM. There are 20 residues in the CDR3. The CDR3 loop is CASRDFSGGRGTFTKNIQYF. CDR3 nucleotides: TGTGCCAGCAGGGATTTTAGCGGGGGCCGGGGTACTTTTACCAAAAACATTCAGTACTTC.

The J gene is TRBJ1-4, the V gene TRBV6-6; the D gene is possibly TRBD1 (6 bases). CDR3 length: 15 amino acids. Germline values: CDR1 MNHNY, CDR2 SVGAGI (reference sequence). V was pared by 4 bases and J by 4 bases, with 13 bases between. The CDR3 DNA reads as TGTGCCAGCAGTTTTGCGGACAGACATAATGAAAAACTGTTTTTT. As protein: CASSFADRHNEKLFF.